This section outlines one T cell receptor (beta chain) sequence together with its context. Its target is not known. The PCR employed 60 Vbeta primers together with 13 Jbeta primers. TCRdb keeps only in-frame clones here, not all; method: immunoSEQ multiplex PCR. The sample yields 140,000 or so clones, roughly three quarters seen once. This sample stems from a study of cytomegalovirus exposure and HLA in healthy donors. Study results and limitations: Accurate prediction of most subjects' HLA-A and HLA-B alleles from TCR beta sequences was reported.

V dropped 5 bases and J dropped 11; count of bases not matched to a gene: 9. CDR3 size: 13 residues. CDR1 is LGHNA and CDR2 is YNFKEQ in the germline V gene. The chain recombines TRBV4-2 with TRBJ1-3, with 7 bases lining up with TRBD1. The source material was PBMCs. The sequence was collected from a woman in her thirties or forties in good health and CMV-seronegative. DNA for the CDR3: TGTGCCAGCAGCACCCGGACAGGCGATCCCATATATTTT. As protein: CASSTRTGDPIYF.